This passage covers 7 T cell receptor beta chains from one sample sequenced in a study of shared clonotypes between healthy human individuals. CD45RO-negative CD8 cells positively selected for CCR7 made up the naive population, which excluded terminally differentiated effector memory CD45RA+ cells. Some clones are missing from TCRdb's copy, which holds only in-frame ones; the method was immunoSEQ multiplex PCR. The table includes 2 million to 2.5 million clones, approximately 94% detected once. The sample comprised naive CD8+ T cells from PBMCs. Receptors originate from a man aged 18 to 35 in good health. Some clones in this sample may be carry-over from other donors' samples.

The chain recombines TRBV2 with TRBJ2-7; maybe TRBD2 (6 bases). From germline, CDR1 is SNHLY and CDR2 FYNNEI. Trimming removed 8 bases from V and 2 bases from J, with 19 bases in between. The CDR3 has 15 residues. The CDR3 DNA reads TGTGCCAGCGGATCTTCGATAGCGGACCCCTACGAGCAGTACTTC. Encoded protein: CASGSSIADPYEQYF.

This clone was detected once. The rearrangement links TRBV6-7 to TRBJ2-7, with 9 positions matching TRBD1. TRBV6-7 is assigned to the ORF class and has an uncertain function. The CDR3 totals 16 residues. J lost 1 base, V lost 8 bases, and 12 bases had no gene match. Here the CDR3 DNA reads TGTGCCAGCGTTCCGGGACAGGGAATGTTTTCCTACGAGCAGTACTTC. Its protein is CASVPGQGMFSYEQYF.

This chain connects TRBV7-9 to TRBJ1-4; unclear D gene. The germline gives CDR1 SEHNR, CDR2 FQNEAQ (reference sequence). The germline V and J ends were trimmed by 5 bases and 4 bases, with 8 bases remaining between them. The CDR3 contains 13 residues. CDR3 sequence (DNA): TGTGCCAGCAGCCCAGTAGGTAATGAAAAACTGTTTTTT. Amino acid sequence: CASSPVGNEKLFF. Together with reference TRBV7-9 and TRBJ1-4, the CDR3 gives the full variable domain: DTGVSQNPRHKITKRGQNVTFRCDPISEHNRLYWYRQTLGQGPEFLTYFQNEAQLEKSRLLSDRFSAERPKGSFSTLEIQRTEQGDSAMYLCASSPVGNEKLFFGSGTQLSVL.

V is TRBV5-8 and J is TRBJ2-1; D possibly uses TRBD1 or TRBD2 (6 bases each). V was pared by 4 bases and J by 4 bases, with 15 bases between. CDR3 length: 15 amino acids. Germline CDR1 and CDR2: SGHTS and YDEGEE. CDR3: CASSLVGGGYNEQFF. CDR3 bases: TGTGCCAGCAGCCTAGTCGGAGGGGGGTACAATGAGCAGTTCTTC.

The gene calls are TRBV2 and TRBJ2-3; D not certain. The V and J ends lost 0 bases and 4 bases respectively, with 11 bases between them. Germline CDR1 SNHLY, CDR2 FYNNEI. The CDR3 length is 15 residues. The CDR3 region has the DNA TGTGCCAGCAGTGAAGCGTACAAGAGTGCAGATACGCAGTATTTT. Its translation is CASSEAYKSADTQYF. Together with reference TRBV2 and TRBJ2-3, the CDR3 gives the full variable domain: EPEVTQTPSHQVTQMGQEVILRCVPISNHLYFYWYRQILGQKVEFLVSFYNNEISEKSEIFDDQFSVERPDGSNFTLKIRSTKLEDSAMYFCASSEAYKSADTQYFGPGTRLTVL.

The rearrangement links TRBV7-2 to TRBJ2-1; 7 bases map to TRBD1. Germline V lookup: CDR1 SGHTA, CDR2 FQGNSA. The CDR3 is 14 amino acids. V lost 4 bases and J lost 5; bases outside the gene matches: 5. CDR3 protein: CASSYGDSHNEQFF. The CDR3 bases are TGTGCCAGCAGCTATGGGGACAGCCACAATGAGCAGTTCTTC. Full variable domain (outside the CDR3, taken from reference TRBV7-2 and TRBJ2-1): GAGVSQSPSNKVTEKGKDVELRCDPISGHTALYWYRQSLGQGLEFLIYFQGNSAPDKSGLPSDRFSAERTGGSVSTLTIQRTQQEDSAVYLCASSYGDSHNEQFFGPGTRLTVL.

The chain uses TRBV15 and TRBJ2-1; possibly TRBD2 for D (5 bases). This CDR3 comprises 17 residues. The V gene lost 1 base and the J gene lost 3 bases, with 16 bases spanning the gap. From germline, CDR1 is LNHNV and CDR2 YYDKDF (reference sequence). CDR3 DNA sequence: TGTGCCACCAGCAGAGGGCCGACGGCAGGAGGCTACAATGAGCAGTTCTTC. Amino acid sequence: CATSRGPTAGGYNEQFF. Together with reference TRBV15 and TRBJ2-1, the CDR3 gives the full variable domain: DAMVIQNPRYQVTQFGKPVTLSCSQTLNHNVMYWYQQKSSQAPKLLFHYYDKDFNNEADTPDNFQSRRPNTSFCFLDIRSPGLGDTAMYLCATSRGPTAGGYNEQFFGPGTRLTVL.